This TCR beta chain was identified in a study of shared T cell receptors in the human thymus. Using immunoSEQ multiplex PCR, the repertoire was profiled, and TCRdb retains in-frame clones only, with some absent. The repertoire holds some 700,000 clones, approximately 90% seen once, with 0.008% to 0.011% in the top ten. CDR3 length: 16 residues. V gave up 6 bases and J gave up 5 bases, with 20 bases separating them. CDR1 is MDHEN, CDR2 SYDVKM, per germline. These data were also filed under a second study, of human thymus T cells. That paper notes: Thymus specimens were resections from corrective heart surgery.

Material for sequencing was thymocytes. The chain recombines TRBV28 with TRBJ1-5; a weak D match, TRBD1 (5 bases). This receptor was obtained from a boy under two years old with a congenital heart defect. CDR3 residues: CASSPRGRAGYQPQHF. The DNA of the CDR3 is TGTGCCAGCAGCCCACGGGGGAGGGCCGGGTATCAGCCCCAGCATTTT.